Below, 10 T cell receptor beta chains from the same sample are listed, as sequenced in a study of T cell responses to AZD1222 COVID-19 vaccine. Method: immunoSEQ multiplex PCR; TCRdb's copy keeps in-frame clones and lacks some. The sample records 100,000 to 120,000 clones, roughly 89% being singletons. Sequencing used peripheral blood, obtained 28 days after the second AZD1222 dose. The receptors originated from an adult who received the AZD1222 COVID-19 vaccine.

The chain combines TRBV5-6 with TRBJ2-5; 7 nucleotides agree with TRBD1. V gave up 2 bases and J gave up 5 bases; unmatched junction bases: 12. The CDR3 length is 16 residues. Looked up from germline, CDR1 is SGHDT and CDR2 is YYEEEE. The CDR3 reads CASSLNRQGREETQYF. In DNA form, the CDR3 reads TGTGCCAGCAGCTTAAATCGACAGGGAAGGGAGGAGACCCAGTACTTC.

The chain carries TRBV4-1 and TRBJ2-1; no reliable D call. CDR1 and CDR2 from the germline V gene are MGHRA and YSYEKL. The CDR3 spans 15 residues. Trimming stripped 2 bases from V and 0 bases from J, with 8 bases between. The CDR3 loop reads CASSQQAISYNEQFF. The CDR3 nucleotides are TGCGCCAGCAGCCAACAGGCGATCTCCTACAATGAGCAGTTCTTC.

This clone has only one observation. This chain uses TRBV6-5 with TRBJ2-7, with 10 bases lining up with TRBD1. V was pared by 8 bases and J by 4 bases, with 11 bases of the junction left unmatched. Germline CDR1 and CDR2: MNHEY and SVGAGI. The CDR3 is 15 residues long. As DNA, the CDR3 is TGTGCCAGCCATACTAGACAGGGGGCGCCGTACGAGCAGTACTTC. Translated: CASHTRQGAPYEQYF.

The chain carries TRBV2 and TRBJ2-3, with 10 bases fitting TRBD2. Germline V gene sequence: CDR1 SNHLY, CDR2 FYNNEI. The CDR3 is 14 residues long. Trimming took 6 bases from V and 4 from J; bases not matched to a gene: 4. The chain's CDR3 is CASRASGGADTQYF. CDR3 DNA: TGTGCCAGCAGGGCAAGCGGGGGGGCAGATACGCAGTATTTT.

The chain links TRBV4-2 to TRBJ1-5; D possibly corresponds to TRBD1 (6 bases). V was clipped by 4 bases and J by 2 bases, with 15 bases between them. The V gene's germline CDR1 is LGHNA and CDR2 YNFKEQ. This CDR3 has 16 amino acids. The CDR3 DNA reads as TGTGCCAGCAGCCCGCACAGGGATCGGGGCAATCAGCCCCAGCATTTT. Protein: CASSPHRDRGNQPQHF.

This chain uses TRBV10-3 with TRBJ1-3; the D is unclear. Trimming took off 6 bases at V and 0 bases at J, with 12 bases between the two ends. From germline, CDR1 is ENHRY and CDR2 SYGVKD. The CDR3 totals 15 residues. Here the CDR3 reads CAISVSPDSGNTIYF. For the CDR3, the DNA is TGTGCCATCAGCGTAAGCCCTGACTCTGGAAACACCATATATTTT.

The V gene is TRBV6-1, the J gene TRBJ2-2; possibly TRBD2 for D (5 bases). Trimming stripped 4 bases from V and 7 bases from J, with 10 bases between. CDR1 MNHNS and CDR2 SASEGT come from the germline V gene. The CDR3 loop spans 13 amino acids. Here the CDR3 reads CASSAAVIGELFF. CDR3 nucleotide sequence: TGTGCCAGCAGTGCAGCGGTTATCGGGGAGCTGTTTTTT.

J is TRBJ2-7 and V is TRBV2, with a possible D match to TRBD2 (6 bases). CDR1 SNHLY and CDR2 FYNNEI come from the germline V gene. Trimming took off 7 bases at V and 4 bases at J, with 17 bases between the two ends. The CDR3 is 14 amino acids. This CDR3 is CASKRRESLYEQYF. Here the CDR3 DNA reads TGTGCCAGCAAGCGTCGGGAGTCTTTATACGAGCAGTACTTC.

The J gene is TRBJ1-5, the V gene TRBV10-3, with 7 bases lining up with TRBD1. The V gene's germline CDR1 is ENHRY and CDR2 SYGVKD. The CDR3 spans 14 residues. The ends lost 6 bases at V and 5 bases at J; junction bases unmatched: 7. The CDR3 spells CAISSGQFDQPQHF. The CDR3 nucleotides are TGTGCCATCAGCTCGGGACAGTTTGATCAGCCCCAGCATTTT.

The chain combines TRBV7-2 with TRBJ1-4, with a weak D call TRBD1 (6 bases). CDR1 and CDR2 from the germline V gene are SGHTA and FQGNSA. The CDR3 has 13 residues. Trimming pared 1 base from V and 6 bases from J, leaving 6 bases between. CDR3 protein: CASSLDRDEKLFF. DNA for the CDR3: TGTGCCAGCAGCTTAGACAGGGATGAAAAACTGTTTTTT. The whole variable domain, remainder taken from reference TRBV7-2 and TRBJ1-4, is GAGVSQSPSNKVTEKGKDVELRCDPISGHTALYWYRQSLGQGLEFLIYFQGNSAPDKSGLPSDRFSAERTGGSVSTLTIQRTQQEDSAVYLCASSLDRDEKLFFGSGTQLSVL.